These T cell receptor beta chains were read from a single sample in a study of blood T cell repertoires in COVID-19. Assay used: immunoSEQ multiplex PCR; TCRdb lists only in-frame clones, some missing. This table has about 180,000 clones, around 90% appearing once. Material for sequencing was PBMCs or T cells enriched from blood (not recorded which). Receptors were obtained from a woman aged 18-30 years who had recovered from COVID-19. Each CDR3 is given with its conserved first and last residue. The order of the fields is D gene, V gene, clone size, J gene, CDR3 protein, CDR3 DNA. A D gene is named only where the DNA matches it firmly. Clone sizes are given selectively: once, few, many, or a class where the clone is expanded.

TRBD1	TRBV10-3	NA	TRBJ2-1	CAISASGTGGNEQFF	TGTGCCATCAGTGCATCGGGGACAGGGGGCAATGAGCAGTTCTTC
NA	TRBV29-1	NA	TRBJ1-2	CSVEDASTSYGYTF	TGCAGCGTTGAAGATGCGTCAACCTCCTATGGCTACACCTTC
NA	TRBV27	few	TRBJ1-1	CASSLSTVLNTEAFF	TGTGCCAGCAGTTTATCTACAGTATTGAACACTGAAGCTTTCTTT
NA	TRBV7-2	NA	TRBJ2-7	CASSTTGSSSYEQYF	TGTGCCAGCAGCACCACAGGCTCTAGCTCCTACGAGCAGTACTTC
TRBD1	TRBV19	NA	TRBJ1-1	CASSGDRGNTEAFF	TGTGCCAGTAGTGGGGACAGGGGAAACACTGAAGCTTTCTTT
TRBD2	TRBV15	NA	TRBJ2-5	CATSRGSGGDQETQYF	TGTGCCACCAGCAGGGGTAGCGGGGGAGATCAAGAGACCCAGTACTTC
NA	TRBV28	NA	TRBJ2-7	CASSQRGLGYEQYF	TGTGCCAGCAGCCAGAGAGGGCTAGGTTACGAGCAGTACTTC
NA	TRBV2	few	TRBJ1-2	CASSEDPTLTGGPGYTF	TGTGCCAGCAGTGAAGACCCCACCCTGACAGGCGGCCCCGGCTACACCTTC
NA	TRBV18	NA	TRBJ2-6	CASSPVGAGANVLTF	TGTGCCAGCTCACCAGTGGGCGCTGGGGCCAACGTCCTGACTTTC
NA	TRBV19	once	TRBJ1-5	CASSMRDGSLNQPQHF	TGTGCCAGTAGTATGAGGGATGGCAGCCTAAATCAGCCCCAGCATTTT
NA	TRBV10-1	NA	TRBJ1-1	CASSDQKQQGF	TGCGCCAGCAGCGACCAAAAGCAACAGGGCTTT
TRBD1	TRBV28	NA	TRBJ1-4	CASSPPGQGGINEKLFF	TGTGCCAGCAGCCCCCCGGGACAGGGGGGGATAAATGAAAAACTGTTTTTT
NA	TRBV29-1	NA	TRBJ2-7	CSVSGFSYEQYF	TGCAGCGTCTCGGGGTTTTCCTACGAGCAGTACTTC
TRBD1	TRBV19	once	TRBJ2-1	CASSIGSRGQTYNEQFF	TGTGCCAGTAGTATTGGGAGCAGGGGGCAAACCTACAATGAGCAGTTCTTC
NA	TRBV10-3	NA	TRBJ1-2	CAINPAGGWVGYTF	TGTGCCATCAATCCCGCCGGGGGTTGGGTAGGCTACACCTTC
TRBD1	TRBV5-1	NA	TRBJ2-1	CASSLPGQALGNEQFF	TGCGCCAGCAGCTTGCCGGGACAGGCCCTAGGGAATGAGCAGTTCTTC
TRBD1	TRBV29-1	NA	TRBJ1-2	CSAPANSGTGSWGYTF	TGCAGCGCTCCCGCTAACTCCGGGACAGGGTCTTGGGGCTACACCTTC
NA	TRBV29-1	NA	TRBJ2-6	CSVEVEGSGANVLTF	TGCAGCGTTGAAGTGGAGGGTTCGGGGGCCAACGTCCTGACTTTC
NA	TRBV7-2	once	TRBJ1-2	CASSNNRVSNGYTF	TGTGCCAGCAGCAATAACAGGGTTTCAAACGGCTACACCTTC
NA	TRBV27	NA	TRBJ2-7	CASSPKDRLSYEQYF	TGTGCCAGCAGCCCTAAAGACAGACTCTCCTACGAGCAGTACTTC
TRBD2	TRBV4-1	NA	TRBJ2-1	CASSQEASGARGEQFF	TGCGCCAGCAGCCAAGAAGCTAGCGGGGCTCGGGGTGAGCAGTTCTTC
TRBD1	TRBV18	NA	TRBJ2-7	CASSTGQGALYEQYF	TGTGCCAGCTCAACGGGACAGGGGGCGCTTTACGAGCAGTACTTC
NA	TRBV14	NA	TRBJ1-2	CASSQVIGQVGGYTF	TGTGCCAGCAGCCAAGTAATCGGTCAGGTCGGCGGCTACACCTTC
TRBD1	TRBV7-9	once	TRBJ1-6	CASSPDRDRAFSPLHF	TGTGCCAGCAGCCCCGACCGGGACAGGGCGTTCTCACCCCTCCACTTT
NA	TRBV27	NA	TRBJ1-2	CASSPRDSLPYGYTF	TGTGCCAGCAGCCCGCGGGACTCACTCCCATATGGCTACACCTTC
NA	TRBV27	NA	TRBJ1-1	CASSSRGSTEAFF	TGTGCCAGCAGTTCGAGGGGGAGCACTGAAGCTTTCTTT
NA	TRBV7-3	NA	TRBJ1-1	CASSLGGTTNTEAFF	TGTGCCAGCAGCTTGGGAGGGACAACGAACACTGAAGCTTTCTTT
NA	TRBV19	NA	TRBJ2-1	CASSISGGQYNEQFF	TGTGCCAGTAGTATCTCGGGCGGGCAGTACAATGAGCAGTTCTTC
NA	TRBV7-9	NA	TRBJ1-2	CASSETMSGYTF	TGTGCCAGCAGTGAAACAATGTCGGGCTACACCTTC
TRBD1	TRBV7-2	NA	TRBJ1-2	CASSGTGGTGYGYTF	TGTGCCAGCAGCGGGACAGGGGGCACGGGCTATGGCTACACCTTC
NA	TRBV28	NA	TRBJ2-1	CASSLRRDRLDNEQFF	TGTGCCAGCAGTTTAAGGAGGGACAGACTAGACAATGAGCAGTTCTTC
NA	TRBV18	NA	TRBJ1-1	CASSPGRRNTEAFF	TGTGCCAGCTCACCGGGGCGGAGGAACACTGAAGCTTTCTTT
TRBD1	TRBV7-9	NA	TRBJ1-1	CASSIGTVDQAFF	TGTGCCAGCAGCATTGGGACAGTCGATCAAGCTTTCTTT
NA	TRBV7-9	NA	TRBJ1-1	CASSRGGLNTEAFF	TGTGCCAGCAGCAGGGGGGGCTTGAACACTGAAGCTTTCTTT
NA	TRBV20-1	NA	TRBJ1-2	CSGGRGDGYTF	TGCAGTGGAGGGCGGGGGGATGGCTACACCTTC
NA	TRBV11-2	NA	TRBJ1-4	CASSFGGIGEKLFF	TGTGCCAGCAGCTTTGGGGGCATCGGTGAAAAACTGTTTTTT
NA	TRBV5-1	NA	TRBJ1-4	CASSSSGHATNEKLFF	TGCGCCAGCAGCTCCTCAGGACACGCAACTAATGAAAAACTGTTTTTT
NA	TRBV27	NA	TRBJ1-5	CASSSTGIRQPQHF	TGTGCCAGCAGTTCGACAGGAATAAGGCAGCCCCAGCATTTT
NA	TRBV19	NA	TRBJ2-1	CAAGRYEQFF	TGTGCCGCGGGGCGATATGAGCAGTTCTTC
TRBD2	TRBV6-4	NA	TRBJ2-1	CASSPSSGSGSSEQFF	TGTGCCAGCAGTCCTTCTAGCGGGTCGGGTTCGAGTGAGCAGTTCTTC
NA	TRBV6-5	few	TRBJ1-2	CASSFSQSYGYTF	TGTGCCAGCAGTTTTTCACAGAGTTATGGCTACACCTTC
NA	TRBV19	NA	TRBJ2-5	CASSNPDSLETQYF	TGTGCCAGTTCTAACCCGGACAGCCTAGAGACCCAGTACTTC